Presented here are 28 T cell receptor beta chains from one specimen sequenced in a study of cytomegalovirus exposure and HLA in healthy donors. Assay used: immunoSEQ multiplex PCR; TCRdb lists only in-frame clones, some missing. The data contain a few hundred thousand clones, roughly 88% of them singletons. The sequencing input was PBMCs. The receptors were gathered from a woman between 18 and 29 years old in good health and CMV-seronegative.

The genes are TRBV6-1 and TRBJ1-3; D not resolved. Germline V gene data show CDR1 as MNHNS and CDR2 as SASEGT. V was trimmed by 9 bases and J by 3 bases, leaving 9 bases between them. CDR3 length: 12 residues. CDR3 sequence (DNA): TGTGCCAGTTGCCGGGTTGGAAACACCATATATTTT. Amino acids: CASCRVGNTIYF.

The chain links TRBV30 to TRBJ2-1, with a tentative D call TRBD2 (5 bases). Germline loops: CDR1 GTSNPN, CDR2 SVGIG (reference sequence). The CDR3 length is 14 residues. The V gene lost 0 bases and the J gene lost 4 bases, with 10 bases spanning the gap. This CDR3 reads CAWSVGSGYNEQFF. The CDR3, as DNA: TGTGCCTGGAGTGTAGGAAGCGGATACAATGAGCAGTTCTTC.

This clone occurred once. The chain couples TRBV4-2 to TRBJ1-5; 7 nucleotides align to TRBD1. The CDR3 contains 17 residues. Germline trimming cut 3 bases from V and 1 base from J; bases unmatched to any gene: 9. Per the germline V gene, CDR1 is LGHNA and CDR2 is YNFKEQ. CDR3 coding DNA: TGTGCCAGCAGCCAGCCAACAGGGGTTGTGAGCAATCAGCCCCAGCATTTT. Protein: CASSQPTGVVSNQPQHF.

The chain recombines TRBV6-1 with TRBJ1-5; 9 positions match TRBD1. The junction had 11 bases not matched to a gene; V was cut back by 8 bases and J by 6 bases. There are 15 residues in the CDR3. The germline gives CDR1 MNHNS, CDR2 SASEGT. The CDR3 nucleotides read TGTGCCAGCCTCGGGAGGACAGGGGATACTCAGCCCCAGCATTTT. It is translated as CASLGRTGDTQPQHF.

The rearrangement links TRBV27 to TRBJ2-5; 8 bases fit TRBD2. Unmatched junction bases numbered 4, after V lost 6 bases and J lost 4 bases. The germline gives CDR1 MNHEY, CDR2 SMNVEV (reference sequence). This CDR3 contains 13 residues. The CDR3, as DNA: TGTGCCAGCAGGAGCGGGAGCTCAGAGACCCAGTACTTC. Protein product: CASRSGSSETQYF.

CDR3 sequence (DNA): TGTGCCAGCAGTTACGCGGATGGGGGCTACACCTTC. Its translation is CASSYADGGYTF. V gene TRBV6-6 combines with J gene TRBJ1-2, with D uncertain. This CDR3 is built from 12 residues. Germline V gives CDR1 MNHNY, CDR2 SVGAGI (reference sequence). V lost 2 bases and J lost 8, with 9 bases in between.

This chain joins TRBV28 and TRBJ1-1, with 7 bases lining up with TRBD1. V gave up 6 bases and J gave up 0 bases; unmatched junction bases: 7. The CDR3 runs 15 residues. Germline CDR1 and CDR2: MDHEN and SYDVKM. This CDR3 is CASSQGTVLNTEAFF. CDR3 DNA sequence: TGTGCCAGCAGCCAGGGGACAGTTTTGAACACTGAAGCTTTCTTT.

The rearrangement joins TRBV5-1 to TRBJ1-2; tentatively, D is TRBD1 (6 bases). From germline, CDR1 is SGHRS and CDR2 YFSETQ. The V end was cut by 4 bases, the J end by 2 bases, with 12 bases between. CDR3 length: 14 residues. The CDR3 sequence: CASSATGLNYGYTF. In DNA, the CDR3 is TGCGCCAGCAGCGCTACAGGGCTAAACTATGGCTACACCTTC.

The CDR3 DNA sequence: TGTGCCAGCAGGGACAGGGCTGGAAACACCATATATTTT. Translated, it gives CASRDRAGNTIYF. The V gene is TRBV2, the J gene TRBJ1-3, with 8 bases that match TRBD1. CDR1 and CDR2 from the germline V gene are SNHLY and FYNNEI. J lost 2 bases, V lost 6 bases, and 0 bases had no gene match. The length of the CDR3 is 13 residues.

CDR3 sequence (DNA): TGTGCCAGCAGACTCGGGGACAGGGTCGACGAGCAGTACTTC. Its protein is CASRLGDRVDEQYF. J is TRBJ2-7 and V is TRBV27; 9 bases are shared with TRBD1. The CDR3 runs to 14 residues. The trim removed 6 bases at V and 5 bases at J, leaving 8 bases unmatched. Germline values: CDR1 MNHEY, CDR2 SMNVEV (reference sequence).

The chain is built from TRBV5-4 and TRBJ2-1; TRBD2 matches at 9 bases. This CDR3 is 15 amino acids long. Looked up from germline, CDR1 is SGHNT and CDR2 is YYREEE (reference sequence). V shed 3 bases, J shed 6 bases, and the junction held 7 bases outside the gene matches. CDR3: CASSWVAGEGNEQFF. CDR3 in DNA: TGTGCCAGCAGCTGGGTAGCGGGAGAGGGCAATGAGCAGTTCTTC.

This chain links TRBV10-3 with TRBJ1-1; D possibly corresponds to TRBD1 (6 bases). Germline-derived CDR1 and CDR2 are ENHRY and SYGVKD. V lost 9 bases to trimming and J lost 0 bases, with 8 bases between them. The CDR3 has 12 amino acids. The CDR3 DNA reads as TGTGCCATTAGGACAGTGAACACTGAAGCTTTCTTT. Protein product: CAIRTVNTEAFF.

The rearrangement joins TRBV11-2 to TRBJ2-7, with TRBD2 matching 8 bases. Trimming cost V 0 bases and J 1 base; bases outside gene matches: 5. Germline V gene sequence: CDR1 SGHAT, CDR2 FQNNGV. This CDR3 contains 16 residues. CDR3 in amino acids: CASSLDRAGGSYEQYF. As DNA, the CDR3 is TGTGCCAGCAGCTTAGATCGTGCGGGGGGATCCTACGAGCAGTACTTC.

The CDR3 spells CASSGSGTGGYEQYF. The CDR3, as DNA: TGTGCCAGCAGCGGCTCCGGGACAGGGGGCTACGAGCAGTACTTC. The chain recombines TRBV9 with TRBJ2-7; TRBD1 aligns across 11 bases. This CDR3 spans 15 amino acids. From germline, CDR1 is SGDLS and CDR2 YYNGEE. The V gene end was trimmed by 3 bases and the J gene end by 3 bases; junction bases not matched to a gene: 5.

The CDR3 reads CASSRGRRDTQYF. The CDR3 DNA reads as TGTGCCAGCAGCAGGGGGCGCCGAGATACGCAGTATTTT. The V and J genes are TRBV6-1 and TRBJ2-3; 8 nucleotides agree with TRBD1. Germline assignment: CDR1 MNHNS and CDR2 SASEGT. The junction had 4 bases not matched to a gene; V was cut back by 6 bases and J by 5 bases. This CDR3 has 13 residues.

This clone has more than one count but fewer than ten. CDR3 nucleotides: TGCGCCAGCAGCGATCAGGGGTTAAACTATGGCTACACCTTC. This codes for CASSDQGLNYGYTF. The V and J genes are TRBV5-1 and TRBJ1-2; D is perhaps TRBD1 (6 bases). This CDR3 is 14 amino acids long. The ends were cut back, 4 bases at V and 2 bases at J, with 12 bases in the middle. Germline values: CDR1 SGHRS, CDR2 YFSETQ.

CDR3 region: CASSYNPRGELFF. DNA of the CDR3: TGTGCCAGCAGTTATAATCCCCGCGGGGAGCTGTTTTTT. This chain uses TRBV6-6 with TRBJ2-2; D remains unclear. This CDR3 contains 13 residues. Trimming pared 3 bases from V and 7 bases from J, leaving 9 bases between. CDR1 MNHNY and CDR2 SVGAGI come from the germline V gene (reference sequence).

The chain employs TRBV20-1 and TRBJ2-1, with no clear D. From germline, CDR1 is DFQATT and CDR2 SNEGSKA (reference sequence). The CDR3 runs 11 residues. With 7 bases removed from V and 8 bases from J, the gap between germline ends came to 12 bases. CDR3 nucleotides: TGCAGTGGCCTTCTGAGGCATGAGCAGTTCTTC. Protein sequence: CSGLLRHEQFF.

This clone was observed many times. CDR3 in DNA: TGCGCCAGCAGCCAGCAGGGGGCGGGGTACGAGCAGTACTTC. This gives the protein CASSQQGAGYEQYF. The chain links TRBV4-1 to TRBJ2-7, with 8 positions matching TRBD1. After removal of 3 bases from V and 4 bases from J, the junction contained 5 bases not matched to a gene. This CDR3 region has 14 residues. In germline, CDR1 is MGHRA, CDR2 YSYEKL.

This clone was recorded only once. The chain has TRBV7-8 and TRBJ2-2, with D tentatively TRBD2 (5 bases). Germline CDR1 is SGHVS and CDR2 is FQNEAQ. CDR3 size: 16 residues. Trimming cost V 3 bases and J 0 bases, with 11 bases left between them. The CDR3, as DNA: TGTGCCAGCAGCTTCTCTGGGAGCACGAACACCGGGGAGCTGTTTTTT. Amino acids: CASSFSGSTNTGELFF. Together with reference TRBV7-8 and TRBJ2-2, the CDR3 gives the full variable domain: GAGVSQSPRYKVAKRGQDVALRCDPISGHVSLFWYQQALGQGPEFLTYFQNEAQLDKSGLPSDRFFAERPEGSVSTLKIQRTQQEDSAVYLCASSFSGSTNTGELFFGEGSRLTVL.

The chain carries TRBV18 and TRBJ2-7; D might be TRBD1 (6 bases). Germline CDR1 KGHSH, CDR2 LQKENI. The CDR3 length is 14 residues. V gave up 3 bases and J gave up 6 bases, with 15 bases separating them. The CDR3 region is CASSPWTAKSEQYF. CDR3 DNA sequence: TGTGCCAGCTCACCTTGGACAGCCAAAAGCGAGCAGTACTTC. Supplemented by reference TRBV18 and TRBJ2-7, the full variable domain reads NAGVMQNPRHLVRRRGQEARLRCSPMKGHSHVYWYRQLPEEGLKFMVYLQKENIIDESGMPKERFSAEFPKEGPSILRIQQVVRGDSAAYFCASSPWTAKSEQYFGPGTRLTVT.

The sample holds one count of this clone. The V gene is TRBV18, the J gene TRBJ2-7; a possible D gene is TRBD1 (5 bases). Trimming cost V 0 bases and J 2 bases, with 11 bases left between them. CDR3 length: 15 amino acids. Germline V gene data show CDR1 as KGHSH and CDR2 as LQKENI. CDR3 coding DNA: TGTGCCAGCTCACCACCCCACAGGCGCCCCTACGAGCAGTACTTC. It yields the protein CASSPPHRRPYEQYF.

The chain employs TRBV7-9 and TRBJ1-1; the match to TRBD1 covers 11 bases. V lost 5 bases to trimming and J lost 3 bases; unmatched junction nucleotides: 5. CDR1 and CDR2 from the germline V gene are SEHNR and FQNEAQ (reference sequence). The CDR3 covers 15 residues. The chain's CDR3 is CASSRGQGADTEAFF. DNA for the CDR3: TGTGCCAGCAGCCGTGGACAGGGGGCAGACACTGAAGCTTTCTTT.

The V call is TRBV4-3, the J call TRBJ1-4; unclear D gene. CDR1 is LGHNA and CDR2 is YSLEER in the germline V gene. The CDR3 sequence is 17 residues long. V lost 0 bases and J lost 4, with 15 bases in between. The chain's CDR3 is CASSQDEGNGSNEKLFF. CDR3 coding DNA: TGCGCCAGCAGCCAAGACGAAGGGAATGGGAGTAATGAAAAACTGTTTTTT.

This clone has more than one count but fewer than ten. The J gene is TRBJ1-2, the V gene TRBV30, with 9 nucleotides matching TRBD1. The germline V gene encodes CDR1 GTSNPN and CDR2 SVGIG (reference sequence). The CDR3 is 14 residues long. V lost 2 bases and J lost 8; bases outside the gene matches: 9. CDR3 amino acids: CAWSPPGQGTGYTF. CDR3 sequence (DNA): TGTGCCTGGAGTCCCCCGGGACAGGGTACGGGCTACACCTTC. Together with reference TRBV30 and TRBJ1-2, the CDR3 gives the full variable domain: SQTIHQWPATLVQPVGSPLSLECTVEGTSNPNLYWYRQAAGRGLQLLFYSVGIGQISSEVPQNLSASRPQDRQFILSSKKLLLSDSGFYLCAWSPPGQGTGYTFGSGTRLTVV.

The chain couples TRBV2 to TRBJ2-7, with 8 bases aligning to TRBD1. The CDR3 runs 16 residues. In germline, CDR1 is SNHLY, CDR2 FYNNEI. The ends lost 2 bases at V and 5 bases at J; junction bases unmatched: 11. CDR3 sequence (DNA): TGTGCCAGCAGTGAAAATGCAGCAGGGGGCGAGGACGAGCAGTACTTC. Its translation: CASSENAAGGEDEQYF.

Written as DNA, the CDR3 is TGTGCCAGTAGCCACAGGGGCTGGGCGGATGAGCAGTACTTC. Protein sequence: CASSHRGWADEQYF. The genes are TRBV19 and TRBJ2-7; 7 bases line up with TRBD1. The V gene's germline CDR1 is LNHDA and CDR2 SQIVND (reference sequence). With V trimmed by 6 bases and J by 7 bases, 12 bases remained unmatched. The CDR3 runs 14 residues.

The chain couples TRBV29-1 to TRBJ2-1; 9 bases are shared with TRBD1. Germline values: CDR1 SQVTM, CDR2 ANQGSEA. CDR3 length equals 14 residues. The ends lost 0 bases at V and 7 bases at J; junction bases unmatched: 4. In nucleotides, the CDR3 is TGCAGCGTTGAAGATTGGACAGGGGATAATGAGCAGTTCTTC. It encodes CSVEDWTGDNEQFF.